This T cell receptor beta chain was sequenced for a study of cytomegalovirus exposure and HLA in healthy donors. 13 Jbeta primers and 60 Vbeta primers were used for the PCR. Some clones are missing from TCRdb's copy, which holds only in-frame ones; the method was immunoSEQ multiplex PCR. Recorded for this sample: about 100,000 clones. Study-level points and caveats: Later genetic work tied a missense DCLRE1C variant to beta-chain V and J trimming. Diagnosis of cytomegalovirus status made by the classifier reportedly showed high specificity and sensitivity. There was a cluster of highly shared sequence variants that was likely a sequencing artifact. TCR beta V segments were, for the most part, productive about 87% or about 30% of the time in an earlier analysis.

The CDR3 is made up of 15 amino acids. Germline V gene lookup returns CDR1 MGHRA and CDR2 YSYEKL. After removal of 4 bases from V and 2 bases from J, the junction contained 5 bases not matched to a gene. Of note for this clone: Its target is not known.

The sequence derives from a girl aged 10-17 years in good health and CMV-seropositive. Sequencing was carried out using PBMCs. The V gene is TRBV4-1, the J gene TRBJ2-1, with 7 bases fitting TRBD1. The CDR3 spells CASSLRGRTYNEQFF. CDR3 bases: TGCGCCAGCAGCCTTAGGGGGCGGACCTACAATGAGCAGTTCTTC.